One and the same sample provided the 14 T cell receptor beta chains below, sequenced in a study of T cells after yellow fever vaccination. TCRdb redid the calling of the 5' RACE reads with MiXCR, one entry per CDR3 protein. The sample contains about 350,000 distinct CDR3 sequences, roughly 10% of which appear only once. The source material was PBMCs, sampled on the day of the first yellow fever vaccination. The receptor source for this set is a man between 18 and 35 years old who received the YFV17D yellow fever vaccine.

This clonotype was seen ten or more times. The J gene is TRBJ2-5, the V gene TRBV7-2, with D unresolved. Trimming cost V 2 bases and J 7 bases, with 5 bases left between them. From germline, CDR1 is SGHTA and CDR2 FQGNSA. The CDR3 spans 11 residues. The CDR3 is CASSLRGTQYF. The CDR3 bases are TGTGCCAGCAGCTTACGCGGGACCCAGTACTTC.

The chain recombines TRBV18 with TRBJ2-1; D might be TRBD2 (6 bases). Germline CDR1 reads KGHSH; CDR2 reads LQKENI. The CDR3 loop spans 16 amino acids. The ends were cut back, 0 bases at V and 9 bases at J, with 18 bases in the middle. DNA of the CDR3: TGTGCCAGCTCACCACCGGGGGGAGAACTGTCTGGTGAGCAGTTCTTC. Its translation: CASSPPGGELSGEQFF. Variable domain in full (rest from reference TRBV18 and TRBJ2-1): NAGVMQNPRHLVRRRGQEARLRCSPMKGHSHVYWYRQLPEEGLKFMVYLQKENIIDESGMPKERFSAEFPKEGPSILRIQQVVRGDSAAYFCASSPPGGELSGEQFFGPGTRLTVL.

This clonotype was counted a few times. The chain recombines TRBV29-1 with TRBJ2-2, with a weak D call TRBD2 (5 bases). Trimming removed 6 bases from V and 2 bases from J, with 7 bases in between. Germline V gives CDR1 SQVTM, CDR2 ANQGSEA. CDR3 length: 12 residues. The CDR3 sequence is CSVGGNTGELFF. DNA for the CDR3: TGCAGCGTCGGAGGAAACACCGGGGAGCTGTTTTTT.

This sequence joins TRBV6-1 and TRBJ2-7, with TRBD1 matching 12 bases. Germline V CDR1 and CDR2: MNHNS, SASEGT. Germline trimming cut 7 bases from V and 4 bases from J; bases unmatched to any gene: 5. The CDR3 has 14 amino acids. The CDR3 spells CASNGTGGFYEQYF. CDR3 DNA sequence: TGTGCCAGCAACGGGACAGGGGGCTTTTACGAGCAGTACTTC.

In its sample, this clonotype was seen a few times. The chain is built from TRBV12-5 and TRBJ2-7, with 12 bases fitting TRBD2. This CDR3 comprises 11 residues. Per germline, CDR1 LGHNT and CDR2 FRNRAP. The J segment lost 12 bases and the V segment lost 10 bases, leaving 7 bases of the junction unmatched. Here the CDR3 reads CATWTSGVRYV. As DNA, the CDR3 is TGTGCTACCTGGACTAGCGGGGTACGGTACGTC.

In DNA form, the CDR3 reads TGTGCCAGCGGACTAGCGGATACGCAGTATTTT. Encoded protein: CASGLADTQYF. V is TRBV19 and J is TRBJ2-3; 9 bases match TRBD2. The germline V gene has CDR1 LNHDA and CDR2 SQIVND (reference sequence). J gave up 6 bases and V 9 bases, and 1 base lay outside the gene matches. This CDR3 is built from 11 residues. Filled out from reference TRBV19 and TRBJ2-3, the complete variable domain reads DGGITQSPKYLFRKEGQNVTLSCEQNLNHDAMYWYRQDPGQGLRLIYYSQIVNDFQKGDIAEGYSVSREKKESFPLTVTSAQKNPTAFYLCASGLADTQYFGPGTRLTVL.

This chain uses TRBV7-3 with TRBJ2-1; 11 positions match TRBD2. Germline-derived CDR1 and CDR2 are SGHTA and FQGTGA. With V trimmed by 1 base and J by 5 bases, 4 bases remained unmatched. The CDR3 totals 16 residues. For the CDR3, the DNA is TGTGCCAGCAGCTTAAGGCTAGCGGGGGGCCACAATGAGCAGTTCTTC. This encodes CASSLRLAGGHNEQFF.

The rearrangement joins TRBV6-1 to TRBJ2-3; D is possibly TRBD1 or TRBD2 (5 bases each). The CDR3 covers 16 residues. Germline V lookup: CDR1 MNHNS, CDR2 SASEGT. V was trimmed by 6 bases and J by 4 bases, leaving 20 bases between them. CDR3 region: CASSQRVGVGPDTQYF. The CDR3, as DNA: TGTGCCAGCAGCCAACGGGTCGGGGTGGGACCAGATACGCAGTATTTT.

This clonotype was observed a handful of times. The chain is built from TRBV7-8 and TRBJ1-1, with D unresolved. The germline gives CDR1 SGHVS, CDR2 FQNEAQ. Between the trimmed V and J ends, which lost 7 bases and 0 bases, there was a span of 9 bases. There are 13 residues in the CDR3. The DNA of the CDR3 is TGTGCCAGCACCGAAAAGGTGAACACTGAAGCTTTCTTT. This codes for CASTEKVNTEAFF.

The chain uses TRBV9 and TRBJ2-3, with D possibly TRBD1 on 6 matching bases. This CDR3 region has 15 residues. From germline, CDR1 is SGDLS and CDR2 YYNGEE. Trimming cost V 3 bases and J 1 base, with 12 bases left between them. This CDR3 is CASSENYRGTDTQYF. The CDR3 bases are TGTGCCAGCAGCGAGAACTACAGGGGCACAGATACGCAGTATTTT.

V gene TRBV6-5 combines with J gene TRBJ2-3; D unclear. V lost 9 bases to trimming and J lost 6 bases, with 13 bases between them. This CDR3 spans 12 amino acids. Germline V gives CDR1 MNHEY, CDR2 SVGAGI. The CDR3 loop reads CASKIGEDTQYF. In nucleotides, the CDR3 is TGTGCCAGTAAGATTGGAGAGGATACGCAGTATTTT.

This clonotype was detected many times. This chain links TRBV3-1 with TRBJ2-2; D is uncertain. V was shortened by 0 bases and J by 9 bases, with 11 bases between the two germline ends. The germline gives CDR1 LGHDT, CDR2 YNNKEL (reference sequence). The CDR3 is made up of 14 amino acids. The CDR3 nucleotides are TGTGCCAGCAGCCAAGATATTAGCCTCCGGGAGCTGTTTTTT. Protein: CASSQDISLRELFF.

This clonotype was seen a few times. One end of the junction fails to match germline, which may point to a read error. The chain uses TRBV19 and TRBJ1-6; unclear D gene. Germline V gives CDR1 LNHDA, CDR2 SQIVND (reference sequence). The CDR3 is 14 amino acids. The CDR3 protein is CASSRREGGSPLHF. Here the CDR3 DNA reads TGTGCAAGTAGCCGGAGGGAGGGTGGTTCACCCCTCCACTTT. The variable domain in full, completed from reference TRBV19 and TRBJ1-6, reads DGGITQSPKYLFRKEGQNVTLSCEQNLNHDAMYWYRQDPGQGLRLIYYSQIVNDFQKGDIAEGYSVSREKKESFPLTVTSAQKNPTAFYLCASSRREGGSPLHFGNGTRLTVT.

This clonotype showed up just a few times. The chain links TRBV6-1 to TRBJ2-1; no reliable D call. CDR3 length: 13 amino acids. The germline V gene encodes CDR1 MNHNS and CDR2 SASEGT. The V end lost 10 bases, the J end lost 3 bases, and 13 bases lay between the germline ends. In DNA, the CDR3 is TGTGCCACCAAACCTCTGATCTACAATGAGCAGTTCTTC. As protein: CATKPLIYNEQFF.